A selection of T cell receptor beta chains follows, all from one sample in a study of blood T cell repertoires in COVID-19. Method: immunoSEQ multiplex PCR; TCRdb's copy keeps in-frame clones and lacks some. The repertoire holds about 340,000 clones, around 87% seen once, with about 6% in the top ten. The sequencing sample was made of peripheral blood. All receptors come from a woman aged 50 to 60 with COVID-19, enrolled during active disease. CDR3s include the opening cysteine and the closing phenylalanine or tryptophan. The D gene is left open where the match is weak. Some rows mark clone size as missing; the rest say once, few, many or name a class of expanded clone.

J gene: TRBJ2-2
clone size: .
D gene: .
V gene: TRBV3-1/TRBV3-2
CDR3 protein: CASSPLSGTGELFF
CDR3 DNA: TGTGCCAGCAGCCCCCTTAGCGGAACCGGGGAGCTGTTTTTT

J gene: TRBJ2-1
clone size: once
D gene: .
V gene: TRBV3-1/TRBV3-2
CDR3 protein: CASSQVGHNEQFF
CDR3 DNA: TGTGCCAGCAGCCAAGTTGGCCACAATGAGCAGTTCTTC

J gene: TRBJ1-2
clone size: .
D gene: .
V gene: TRBV28
CDR3 protein: CASTAGGIYGYTF
CDR3 DNA: TGTGCCAGCACTGCCGGAGGCATCTATGGCTACACCTTC

J gene: TRBJ2-3
clone size: .
D gene: TRBD2
V gene: TRBV4-1
CDR3 protein: CASSQGAGAGTDTQYF
CDR3 DNA: TGCGCCAGCAGCCAGGGAGCGGGAGCGGGCACAGATACGCAGTATTTT

J gene: TRBJ2-1
clone size: .
D gene: .
V gene: TRBV5-5
CDR3 protein: CASSAGPNSYNEQFF
CDR3 DNA: TGTGCCAGCAGCGCGGGACCCAACTCCTACAATGAGCAGTTCTTC

J gene: TRBJ1-2
clone size: .
D gene: .
V gene: TRBV25-1
CDR3 protein: CASSEAVLAGYTF
CDR3 DNA: TGTGCCAGCAGTGAGGCGGTCCTGGCGGGCTACACCTTC

J gene: TRBJ2-1
clone size: .
D gene: .
V gene: TRBV7-3
CDR3 protein: CASSLYGGRYNEQFF
CDR3 DNA: TGTGCCAGCAGCTTATATGGGGGCCGCTACAATGAGCAGTTCTTC

J gene: TRBJ2-2
clone size: .
D gene: TRBD2
V gene: TRBV9
CDR3 protein: CASSVGISGRANTGELFF
CDR3 DNA: TGTGCCAGCAGCGTAGGTATAAGCGGGAGGGCCAACACCGGGGAGCTGTTTTTT

J gene: TRBJ2-3
clone size: .
D gene: TRBD2
V gene: TRBV24-1
CDR3 protein: CATSDPPGGVDTQYF
CDR3 DNA: TGTGCCACCAGTGACCCCCCCGGGGGGGTAGATACGCAGTATTTT

J gene: TRBJ2-4
clone size: .
D gene: TRBD1
V gene: TRBV7-2
CDR3 protein: CASSTRTGENIQYF
CDR3 DNA: TGTGCCAGCAGCACCAGGACAGGGGAAAACATTCAGTACTTC

J gene: TRBJ1-6
clone size: .
D gene: .
V gene: TRBV6-5
CDR3 protein: CASSPFRDISPLHF
CDR3 DNA: TGTGCCAGCAGCCCCTTCCGGGATATTTCACCCCTCCACTTT

J gene: TRBJ1-6
clone size: .
D gene: .
V gene: TRBV7-6
CDR3 protein: CASSLAGVRRGIYNSPLHF
CDR3 DNA: TGTGCCAGCAGCTTAGCGGGGGTAAGGCGGGGCATATATAATTCACCCCTCCACTTT

J gene: TRBJ2-1
clone size: .
D gene: TRBD2
V gene: TRBV4-3
CDR3 protein: CASSQEGGTDYNEQFF
CDR3 DNA: TGCGCCAGCAGCCAAGAGGGGGGGACTGACTACAATGAGCAGTTCTTC

J gene: TRBJ1-5
clone size: .
D gene: .
V gene: TRBV9
CDR3 protein: CASSVGGNSNQPQHF
CDR3 DNA: TGTGCCAGCAGCGTAGGCGGCAATAGCAATCAGCCCCAGCATTTT

J gene: TRBJ2-2
clone size: .
D gene: TRBD2
V gene: TRBV9
CDR3 protein: CASSVASSGSPGELFF
CDR3 DNA: TGTGCCAGCAGCGTAGCGTCTAGCGGGAGCCCCGGGGAGCTGTTTTTT

J gene: TRBJ1-2
clone size: .
D gene: .
V gene: TRBV7-9
CDR3 protein: CASSLARQNYGYTF
CDR3 DNA: TGTGCCAGCAGCTTAGCGCGGCAGAACTATGGCTACACCTTC

J gene: TRBJ2-7
clone size: .
D gene: .
V gene: TRBV6-5
CDR3 protein: CASSYQGSSYEQYF
CDR3 DNA: TGTGCCAGCAGTTACCAGGGGAGCTCCTACGAGCAGTACTTC

J gene: TRBJ2-3
clone size: once
D gene: .
V gene: TRBV5-1
CDR3 protein: CASSLQDTATDTQYF
CDR3 DNA: TGCGCCAGCAGCTTGCAGGACACCGCCACAGATACGCAGTATTTT

J gene: TRBJ2-7
clone size: .
D gene: TRBD1
V gene: TRBV27
CDR3 protein: CASRALTGSYEQYF
CDR3 DNA: TGTGCCAGCAGGGCCCTGACAGGGTCCTACGAGCAGTACTTC

J gene: TRBJ2-1
clone size: .
D gene: TRBD2
V gene: TRBV7-9
CDR3 protein: CASSPLGLAAGEQFF
CDR3 DNA: TGTGCCAGCAGCCCCTTAGGACTAGCAGCCGGTGAGCAGTTCTTC

J gene: TRBJ2-7
clone size: few
D gene: .
V gene: TRBV30
CDR3 protein: CAWSPDSYEQYF
CDR3 DNA: TGTGCCTGGAGTCCGGACAGCTACGAGCAGTACTTC

J gene: TRBJ2-7
clone size: .
D gene: TRBD1
V gene: TRBV7-9
CDR3 protein: CASSFTGGYEQYF
CDR3 DNA: TGTGCCAGCAGCTTCACAGGGGGCTACGAGCAGTACTTC

J gene: TRBJ1-5
clone size: .
D gene: .
V gene: TRBV7-9
CDR3 protein: CASSLAGKEPQHF
CDR3 DNA: TGTGCCAGCAGCTTGGCAGGGAAGGAGCCCCAGCATTTT

J gene: TRBJ1-1
clone size: .
D gene: .
V gene: TRBV6-2/TRBV6-3
CDR3 protein: CASSWGGLRLAFF
CDR3 DNA: TGTGCCAGCAGTTGGGGGGGTCTTCGATTGGCTTTCTTT

J gene: TRBJ1-5
clone size: .
D gene: .
V gene: TRBV30
CDR3 protein: CAWNTGVFNQPQHF
CDR3 DNA: TGTGCCTGGAACACAGGAGTTTTCAATCAGCCCCAGCATTTT

J gene: TRBJ1-2
clone size: .
D gene: .
V gene: TRBV27
CDR3 protein: CASSSALDSILGYTF
CDR3 DNA: TGTGCCAGCAGTTCCGCCTTAGACTCGATCCTTGGCTACACCTTC

J gene: TRBJ1-5
clone size: .
D gene: TRBD1
V gene: TRBV15
CDR3 protein: CATSRDFSGQGVQPQHF
CDR3 DNA: TGTGCCACCAGCAGAGATTTTAGTGGACAGGGGGTACAGCCCCAGCATTTT

J gene: TRBJ2-2
clone size: .
D gene: .
V gene: TRBV6-5
CDR3 protein: CASTGKGGFTGELFF
CDR3 DNA: TGTGCCAGCACCGGGAAGGGGGGGTTCACCGGGGAGCTGTTTTTT

J gene: TRBJ1-2
clone size: .
D gene: .
V gene: TRBV9
CDR3 protein: CASSGGPALGYTF
CDR3 DNA: TGTGCCAGCAGCGGAGGGCCAGCCCTTGGCTACACCTTC

J gene: TRBJ1-5
clone size: .
D gene: TRBD1
V gene: TRBV10-3
CDR3 protein: CAISLDRQDQPQHF
CDR3 DNA: TGTGCCATCAGCTTGGACAGGCAAGATCAGCCCCAGCATTTT

J gene: TRBJ1-2
clone size: .
D gene: TRBD1
V gene: TRBV7-9
CDR3 protein: CASTITLQGAAYGYTF
CDR3 DNA: TGTGCCAGCACCATAACCTTGCAGGGGGCCGCCTATGGCTACACCTTC

J gene: TRBJ2-3
clone size: .
D gene: TRBD2
V gene: TRBV5-1
CDR3 protein: CASSARGEFSDTQYF
CDR3 DNA: TGCGCCAGCAGCGCCCGGGGGGAGTTCTCAGATACGCAGTATTTT

J gene: TRBJ2-1
clone size: .
D gene: TRBD2
V gene: TRBV6-5
CDR3 protein: CASKPGLASGNEQFF
CDR3 DNA: TGTGCCAGTAAACCGGGACTAGCTTCTGGCAATGAGCAGTTCTTC